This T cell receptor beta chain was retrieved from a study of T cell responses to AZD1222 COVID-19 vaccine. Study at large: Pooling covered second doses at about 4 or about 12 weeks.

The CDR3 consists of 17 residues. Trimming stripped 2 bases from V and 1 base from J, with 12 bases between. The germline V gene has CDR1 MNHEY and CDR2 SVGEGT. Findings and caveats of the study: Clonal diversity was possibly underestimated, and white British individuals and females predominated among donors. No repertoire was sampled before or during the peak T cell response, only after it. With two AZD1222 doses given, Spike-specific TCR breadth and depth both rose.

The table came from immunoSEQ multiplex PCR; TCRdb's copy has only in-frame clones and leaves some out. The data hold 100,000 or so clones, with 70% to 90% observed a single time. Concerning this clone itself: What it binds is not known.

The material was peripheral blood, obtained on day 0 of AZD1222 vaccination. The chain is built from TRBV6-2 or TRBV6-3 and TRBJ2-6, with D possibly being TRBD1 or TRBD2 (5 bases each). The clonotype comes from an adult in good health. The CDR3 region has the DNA TGTGCCAGCAGTTACACAGTCGGGGCGTCTGGGGCCAACGTCCTGACTTTC. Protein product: CASSYTVGASGANVLTF.